The 26 T cell receptor beta chains below were found in one sample sequenced in a study of read filtering for tumor transcriptome and immune sequencing. This library used roughly 370 ng RNA and molecular barcoded adaptors spanning alpha/delta and beta/gamma chains. One entry per CDR3 protein, called by TCRdb with MiXCR from the reads. Among around 50,000 distinct CDR3 sequences listed, 20% to 25% were seen once. The source material was a population of CD138-negative cells sorted from bone marrow. The source of these receptors is a donor over 35 with multiple myeloma.

This clonotype has at least ten counts. The chain joins TRBV5-6 to TRBJ2-5; D tentatively reads TRBD1 or TRBD2 (5 bases each). The CDR3 totals 15 residues. V dropped 1 base and J dropped 1 base, with 11 bases sitting between them. Germline CDR1 is SGHDT and CDR2 is YYEEEE. CDR3: CASSLRGTPQETQYF. CDR3 bases: TGTGCCAGCAGCTTGAGAGGGACCCCCCAAGAGACCCAGTACTTC.

In this sample, this clonotype turned up many times. The V gene is TRBV6-2 or TRBV6-3, the J gene TRBJ2-2; D remains ambiguous. The V gene lost 6 bases and the J gene lost 3 bases, with 11 bases spanning the gap. The CDR3 is 14 residues long. Germline CDR1 is MNHEY and CDR2 is SVGEGT. Here the CDR3 reads CASSRRIDTGELFF. Here the CDR3 DNA reads TGTGCCAGCAGCCGGCGGATAGACACCGGGGAGCTGTTTTTT.

This clonotype has at least ten counts. The V and J genes are TRBV6-6 and TRBJ1-4, with D unresolved. V was shortened by 6 bases and J by 7 bases, with 12 bases between the two germline ends. Looked up from germline, CDR1 is MNHNY and CDR2 is SVGAGI (reference sequence). This CDR3 comprises 13 residues. CDR3 DNA: TGTGCCAGCAGCCTCCAGGAGCCTGAAAAACTGTTTTTT. Protein product: CASSLQEPEKLFF.

This clonotype was detected many times. The gene calls are TRBV19 and TRBJ2-1, with 13 bases fitting TRBD2. This CDR3 has 18 residues. J gave up 4 bases and V 3 bases, and 9 bases lay outside the gene matches. CDR1 is LNHDA, CDR2 SQIVND, per germline (reference sequence). The DNA of the CDR3 is TGTGCCAGTAGTATCGAGACTAGCGGGGGGCCCTTGTACAATGAGCAGTTCTTC. This encodes CASSIETSGGPLYNEQFF.

The chain couples TRBV6-1 to TRBJ2-2; 8 bases fit TRBD1. Germline assignment: CDR1 MNHNS and CDR2 SASEGT. The CDR3 spans 15 residues. Trimming at V came to 6 bases and at J to 0 bases, leaving 3 bases not matched to a gene. The chain's CDR3 is CASSQTGANTGELFF. CDR3 sequence (DNA): TGTGCCAGCAGCCAGACAGGGGCGAACACCGGGGAGCTGTTTTTT.

This clonotype was recorded at least ten times. The chain has TRBV25-1 and TRBJ1-1; D perhaps matches TRBD1 (6 bases). This CDR3 comprises 13 residues. CDR1 MGHDK and CDR2 SYGVNS come from the germline V gene. Trimming removed 5 bases from V and 1 base from J, with 8 bases in between. As DNA, the CDR3 is TGTGCCAGCAGTCGGGGACAGAACACTGAAGCTTTCTTT. This sequence encodes CASSRGQNTEAFF.

This clonotype has a count of ten or more. V usage is TRBV5-1 and J usage is TRBJ2-1; 9 bases map to TRBD1. Germline V gene sequence: CDR1 SGHRS, CDR2 YFSETQ. This CDR3 has 17 residues. The V and J ends lost 3 bases and 2 bases, in that order; junction bases with no gene match: 9. CDR3 sequence: CASSSISRDRAYNEQFF. In nucleotides, the CDR3 is TGCGCCAGCAGCTCCATCTCCCGGGACAGGGCCTACAATGAGCAGTTCTTC.

This clonotype was seen many times. V usage is TRBV25-1 and J usage is TRBJ2-7; TRBD2 aligns across 8 bases. The CDR3 runs to 15 residues. V shed 2 bases and J 3 bases; nucleotides not matched to a gene: 6. The germline CDR1 and CDR2 sequences are MGHDK and SYGVNS. The CDR3 loop reads CASSEGLAGGYEQYF. DNA of the CDR3: TGTGCCAGCAGTGAAGGCCTAGCGGGTGGCTACGAGCAGTACTTC.

This clonotype was detected many times. This chain uses TRBV19 with TRBJ2-3; D perhaps matches TRBD2 (6 bases). From germline, CDR1 is LNHDA and CDR2 SQIVND (reference sequence). This CDR3 region has 17 residues. The V and J ends lost 4 bases and 3 bases respectively, with 20 bases between them. The CDR3 reads CASSKTRDSSATDTQYF. In DNA form, the CDR3 reads TGTGCCAGTAGTAAGACCCGGGACTCGTCGGCAACAGATACGCAGTATTTT.

Only a few counts were recorded for this clonotype. Possible read error: a much larger clone is one base away. The missing conserved phenylalanine or tryptophan at the end of this CDR3 makes a read error likely. The genes are TRBV28 and TRBJ2-1, with D possibly TRBD1 on 6 matching bases. This CDR3 region has 12 residues. V gave up 8 bases and J gave up 8 bases, with 13 bases separating them. CDR1 is MDHEN and CDR2 is SYDVKM in the germline V gene. The DNA of the CDR3 is TGTGCCAGCCGGACCCAGGGGTATGAGCAGTTCTCC. This gives the protein CASRTQGYEQFS.

This clonotype showed up just a few times. The rearrangement links TRBV9 to TRBJ1-2, with D unresolved. The germline V gene has CDR1 SGDLS and CDR2 YYNGEE. Trimming cost V 0 bases and J 4 bases, with 16 bases left between them. The CDR3 contains 16 residues. The CDR3 reads CASSVGIAGFGYGYTF. The CDR3 DNA reads TGTGCCAGCAGCGTAGGGATAGCGGGGTTTGGCTATGGCTACACCTTC.

In the case of this clonotype: This could be a read error, since a much larger clone is one nucleotide away. The chain uses TRBV9 and TRBJ2-3; TRBD2 agrees at 9 bases. Looked up from germline, CDR1 is SGDLS and CDR2 is YYNGEE. The length of the CDR3 is 16 residues. CDR3 residues: CASSVDLAGGPDTLYF. The CDR3 coding sequence is TGTGCCAGCAGCGTAGACCTGGCGGGGGGGCCAGATACGCTGTATTTT.

In regard to this clonotype: This likely traces to a read error, being one base from a far larger clone. This chain links TRBV11-3 with TRBJ2-1; tentative D call: TRBD2 (6 bases). The CDR3 runs 14 residues. In germline, CDR1 is SGHNT, CDR2 YENEEA. Trimming took off 3 bases at V and 8 bases at J, with 14 bases between the two ends. This CDR3 reads CASSLSGSPHEQFF. The CDR3 DNA reads as TGTGCCAGCAGCTTGTCCGGGAGCCCCCATGAGCAGTTCTTC.

Worth noting for this clonotype: With a much larger clone just one base away, this may be a read error. CDR3 nucleotides: TGCAGTGCTAGACTAGCAAGCAATGAGCGGTTCTTC. This translates into CSARLASNERFF. The V and J genes are TRBV20-1 and TRBJ2-1, with D possibly TRBD2 on 5 matching bases. The CDR3 extends over 12 amino acids. Germline CDR1 and CDR2: DFQATT and SNEGSKA (reference sequence).

This clonotype was found many times. The genes are TRBV7-9 and TRBJ2-3, with 7 bases identical to TRBD1. This CDR3 spans 16 amino acids. Germline assignment: CDR1 SEHNR and CDR2 FQNEAQ (reference sequence). V trimming: 5 bases; J trimming: 2 bases; junction bases outside the gene matches: 10. CDR3 sequence: CASSPPQTGITDTQYF. The CDR3 bases are TGTGCCAGCAGCCCTCCGCAGACAGGGATCACAGATACGCAGTATTTT.

This clonotype was recorded at least ten times. The chain uses TRBV14 and TRBJ2-7; 8 positions match TRBD1. Germline V CDR1 and CDR2: SGHDN, FVKESK. The CDR3 is made up of 13 amino acids. The ends lost 3 bases at V and 7 bases at J; junction bases unmatched: 5. The CDR3 spells CASSQWTGREQYF. DNA of the CDR3: TGTGCCAGCAGCCAGTGGACAGGGCGGGAGCAGTACTTC.

This clonotype has a count of ten or more. J is TRBJ2-2 and V is TRBV24-1, with 8 bases fitting TRBD2. Germline V CDR1 and CDR2: KGHDR, SFDVKD. V shed 2 bases and J 1 base; nucleotides not matched to a gene: 5. This CDR3 has 17 residues. The CDR3 DNA is TGTGCCACCAGTGATTCAGTAGCGGGATGGAACACCGGGGAGCTGTTTTTT. Translated: CATSDSVAGWNTGELFF.

This clonotype occurred many times. The V call is TRBV15, the J call TRBJ1-5; 8 bases are a match to TRBD1. The CDR3 has 14 amino acids. CDR1 is LNHNV, CDR2 YYDKDF, per germline (reference sequence). Trimming took 4 bases from V and 4 from J; bases not matched to a gene: 3. CDR3 amino acids: CATSKRQGNQPQHF. CDR3 nucleotides: TGTGCCACCAGCAAACGACAGGGGAATCAGCCCCAGCATTTT.

In this sample, this clonotype turned up a few times. This chain joins TRBV20-1 and TRBJ2-1; possibly TRBD1 for D (6 bases). Per germline, CDR1 DFQATT and CDR2 SNEGSKA (reference sequence). V was pared by 1 base and J by 9 bases, with 13 bases between. The CDR3 has 13 residues. This CDR3 reads CSARAGQHFEQFF. Written as DNA, the CDR3 is TGCAGTGCTAGAGCCGGACAGCACTTTGAGCAGTTCTTC.

This clonotype was seen a single time. The CDR3 loop reads CSAQQTSGGANELYF. The CDR3 DNA reads as TGCAGTGCTCAACAGACTAGCGGGGGGGCCAACGAGCTGTACTTC. The chain recombines TRBV20-1 with TRBJ2-5; TRBD2 matches 14 bases. Per germline, CDR1 DFQATT and CDR2 SNEGSKA (reference sequence). Trimming cost V 5 bases and J 13 bases; bases outside gene matches: 15. The CDR3 runs 15 residues.

Within the sample, this clonotype is medium-sized. The V and J genes are TRBV7-6 and TRBJ2-1; D is possibly TRBD2 (6 bases). V was cut by 1 base and J by 0 bases, with 10 bases left in between. This CDR3 has 16 residues. CDR1 and CDR2 (germline): SGHVS, FNYEAQ. For the CDR3, the DNA is TGTGCCAGCAGCTTAGTAGCGGCCAGCTCCTACAATGAGCAGTTCTTC. It translates to CASSLVAASSYNEQFF.

In its sample, this clonotype was seen many times. The chain carries TRBV29-1 and TRBJ2-2; D is tentatively TRBD1 or TRBD2 (6 bases each). The V end lost 3 bases, the J end lost 5 bases, and 10 bases lay between the germline ends. The CDR3 length is 13 residues. Germline-derived CDR1 and CDR2 are SQVTM and ANQGSEA. This CDR3 is CSVDRGATGELFF. The DNA for the CDR3 is TGCAGCGTTGATAGGGGGGCTACCGGGGAGCTGTTTTTT.

There are a few counts of this clonotype. A read error may explain this, as a much larger clone is one base away. V is TRBV28 and J is TRBJ2-1; the match to TRBD2 covers 8 bases. From germline, CDR1 is MDHEN and CDR2 SYDVKM. This CDR3 is 16 amino acids long. Losses at the gene ends were 3 bases for V and 10 bases for J; bases not matched to a gene: 14. CDR3 amino acids: CASSFNTGGRTREQFF. In DNA, the CDR3 is TGTGCCAGCAGTTTTAATACGGGCGGGAGGACTCGCGAGCAGTTCTTC.

This clonotype was detected many times. V and J are TRBV27 and TRBJ1-6; 11 positions agree with TRBD1. V gave up 5 bases and J gave up 9 bases; unmatched junction bases: 6. The germline V gene has CDR1 MNHEY and CDR2 SMNVEV (reference sequence). The CDR3 has 15 residues. CDR3 in amino acids: CASSPGQGAGSPLHF. The CDR3, as DNA: TGTGCCAGCAGTCCCGGACAGGGGGCTGGTTCACCCCTCCACTTT.

The table lists this clonotype with a count of one. This sequence joins TRBV29-1 and TRBJ1-4; no clear D gene. The ends were cut back, 1 base at V and 0 bases at J, with 15 bases in the middle. This CDR3 spans 17 amino acids. Germline CDR1 SQVTM, CDR2 ANQGSEA. The CDR3 DNA follows: TGCAGCGTTGAAGTCCGGACGGACTCTGCAACTAATGAAAAACTGTTTTTT. It yields the protein CSVEVRTDSATNEKLFF.

This clonotype was recorded many times. The genes are TRBV7-2 and TRBJ2-5; 10 bases match TRBD2. V dropped 1 base and J dropped 7; count of bases not matched to a gene: 12. The CDR3 totals 17 residues. Germline CDR1 reads SGHTA; CDR2 reads FQGNSA. The CDR3 protein is CASSLVGSGGALGTQYF. In nucleotides, the CDR3 is TGTGCCAGCAGCTTAGTAGGGAGCGGGGGGGCTTTGGGGACCCAGTACTTC.